What follows are 14 T cell receptor delta chains derived from one specimen sequenced in a study of Vδ1+ human thymocytes. Broader study findings: Thymic TRG and TRD repertoires appeared highly polyclonal, with Gaussian CDR3 length distributions.

Extracted RNA was reverse transcribed into cDNA. Multiplex PCR used pooled V-gene forward primers and a constant-region reverse primer to amplify CDR3s. TCRdb processed the multiplex PCR reads again with the CATT caller. The table records about 55,000 delta-chain clones, around a sixth of them present only once. Antigens for these TCRs are unknown. Sequencing was performed on Vdelta1+ gamma-delta thymocytes from the thymus. Sample subset: FACS-sorted CD3+ TCRalphabeta- TCRVdelta1+ TCRVdelta2- thymocytes. These TCRs come from a boy in the first two years of life who had congenital heart surgery.

This clone came up a few times. The chain joins TRDV1 to TRDJ1, with 11 bases fitting TRDD3. The CDR3 sequence is 19 residues long. V dropped 6 bases and J dropped 2; count of bases not matched to a gene: 17. CDR1 is TSWWSYY and CDR2 is QGS in the germline V gene. For the CDR3, the DNA is TGTGCTCTTGGAGTATCCTTTACTGGGGGATATACGGGGACCGATAAACTCATCTTT. Encoded protein: CALGVSFTGGYTGTDKLIF.

This clone was seen a few times. The chain links TRDV2 to TRDJ1, with 8 bases aligning to TRDD3. CDR3 length: 18 amino acids. From germline, CDR1 is GEAIGNYY and CDR2 EKD. The ends lost 0 bases at V and 2 bases at J; junction bases unmatched: 13. CDR3 bases: TGTGCCTGTGACACCGAGGGTATGAGGGATACGGGGACCGATAAACTCATCTTT. As protein: CACDTEGMRDTGTDKLIF.

The chain uses TRDV1 and TRDJ1, with 10 positions matching TRDD3. Germline lookup yields CDR1 TSWWSYY and CDR2 QGS. After removal of 0 bases from V and 0 bases from J, the junction contained 25 bases not matched to a gene. The CDR3 runs to 24 residues. Written as DNA, the CDR3 is TGTGCTCTTGGGGAACTCTCGTACCTCGGACTGGGGGATTTCAACCCCCAGTACACCGATAAACTCATCTTT. Residues: CALGELSYLGLGDFNPQYTDKLIF.

The V call is TRDV1, the J call TRDJ1, with D unresolved. This CDR3 is 16 amino acids long. Germline V gene sequence: CDR1 TSWWSYY, CDR2 QGS. Trimming took off 0 bases at V and 0 bases at J, with 11 bases between the two ends. This chain's CDR3 is CALGELVHMYTDKLIF. CDR3 DNA: TGTGCTCTTGGGGAACTTGTCCACATGTACACCGATAAACTCATCTTT.

The rearrangement joins TRDV1 to TRDJ1; 9 bases line up with TRDD3. After removal of 3 bases from V and 0 bases from J, the junction contained 17 bases not matched to a gene. CDR1 is TSWWSYY and CDR2 is QGS in the germline V gene. The CDR3 consists of 20 residues. CDR3 loop: CALGEAFRSGGWPYTDKLIF. The CDR3 nucleotides are TGTGCTCTTGGGGAGGCCTTCCGATCTGGGGGATGGCCGTACACCGATAAACTCATCTTT.

The chain combines TRDV1 with TRDJ1, with D perhaps TRDD3 (6 bases). There are 16 residues in the CDR3. Germline V gene sequence: CDR1 TSWWSYY, CDR2 QGS. Trimming removed 0 bases from V and 0 bases from J, with 11 bases in between. Here the CDR3 DNA reads TGTGCTCTTGGGGAACTTCGGGGGACCCACACCGATAAACTCATCTTT. Translation gives CALGELRGTHTDKLIF.

This chain links TRDV1 with TRDJ2; TRDD3 matches at 7 bases. Germline V gives CDR1 TSWWSYY, CDR2 QGS. CDR3 length equals 18 residues. The V and J ends lost 2 bases and 3 bases, in that order; junction bases with no gene match: 12. As DNA, the CDR3 is TGTGCTCTTGGGGAATCCTGGCTGGGGGCCCGAGTGACAGCACAACTCTTCTTT. Translating gives CALGESWLGARVTAQLFF.

The chain carries TRDV1 and TRDJ1; D may be TRDD3 (6 bases). V was pared by 1 base and J by 1 base, with 22 bases between. Germline CDR1 TSWWSYY, CDR2 QGS. This CDR3 region has 19 residues. The CDR3 DNA sequence: TGTGCTCTTGGGGAACCACCTCAGGGGGGGGGACCGTGCACCGATAAACTCATCTTT. This sequence encodes CALGEPPQGGGPCTDKLIF.

This clone has just a few counts. The chain has TRDV1 and TRDJ1, with TRDD3 identical over 11 bases. Germline V lookup: CDR1 TSWWSYY, CDR2 QGS. The CDR3 runs to 21 residues. The V segment lost 3 bases and the J segment 0 bases; nucleotides outside the gene matches: 18. The CDR3 loop is CALGDLPLLGDKGRYTDKLIF. In DNA, the CDR3 is TGTGCTCTTGGGGATCTTCCTTTACTGGGGGATAAGGGACGGTACACCGATAAACTCATCTTT.

Of note for this clone: Since a much larger clone is just one base distant, this may be a read error. The chain joins TRDV2 to TRDJ1; 12 bases fit TRDD3. The CDR3 has 14 residues. Germline assignment: CDR1 GEAIGNYY and CDR2 EKD. The CDR3 region has the DNA TGTGCCTGTGACGTACTGGGGGATACCGATAAACCCATCTTT. It encodes CACDVLGDTDKPIF.

V gene TRDV1 combines with J gene TRDJ1; the match to TRDD2 covers 9 bases. Germline loops: CDR1 TSWWSYY, CDR2 QGS. The V gene end was trimmed by 0 bases and the J gene end by 1 base; junction bases not matched to a gene: 18. The length of the CDR3 is 21 residues. CDR3: CALGELPSYRLGVVTTDKLIF. CDR3 DNA: TGTGCTCTTGGGGAACTCCCTTCCTACAGGCTGGGGGTCGTGACCACCGATAAACTCATCTTT.

The chain joins TRDV1 to TRDJ1, with 9 bases fitting TRDD3. The CDR3 is 22 amino acids. V lost 3 bases to trimming and J lost 1 base; unmatched junction nucleotides: 24. The germline CDR1 and CDR2 sequences are TSWWSYY and QGS. In nucleotides, the CDR3 is TGTGCTCTTGGGGATTGCCCGTTCCGCTCACTGTACTGGGGGAGGATCACCGATAAACTCATCTTT. Translated, it gives CALGDCPFRSLYWGRITDKLIF.

The chain recombines TRDV1 with TRDJ1; 11 nucleotides match TRDD3. Germline CDR1 TSWWSYY, CDR2 QGS. The CDR3 has 21 residues. V trimming: 5 bases; J trimming: 0 bases; junction bases outside the gene matches: 20. The CDR3 DNA is TGTGCTCTTGGGCCAACTTGGTACTGGGGGATAGGGGGGACGTACACCGATAAACTCATCTTT. Encoded protein: CALGPTWYWGIGGTYTDKLIF.

This clone is labeled medium-sized. This sample also contains other DNA sequences that code for the same CDR3. The chain has TRAV29/DV5 and TRDJ1, with 11 nucleotides matching TRDD3. This CDR3 has 17 residues. The V and J ends lost 2 bases and 4 bases, in that order; junction bases with no gene match: 13. CDR1 is NSMFDY and CDR2 is ISSIKDK in the germline V gene. CDR3 residues: CAASALRTTGGYDKLIF. CDR3 coding DNA: TGTGCAGCAAGTGCCCTTCGTACAACTGGGGGATACGATAAACTCATCTTT.